The rows below give T cell receptor beta chains drawn from one sample of a study of shared clonotypes between healthy human individuals. The method was immunoSEQ multiplex PCR; TCRdb's version includes in-frame clones alone and lacks a portion of them. The sample yields 2 million to 2.5 million clones, 85% to 95% seen once. Material: naive CD4+ T cells from PBMCs. The source of these receptors is a man aged 18 to 29 in good health. Some clones in this sample may be carry-over from other donors' samples. Each CDR3 is given without its conserved first and last residue. D genes are given only for firm matches.

CDR3	D	V	J
ASGLAGSQETQY	TRBD2	TRBV27	TRBJ2-5
ASSLSDTPDIQY	.	TRBV5-1	TRBJ2-4
ASTSGGDTQY	TRBD2	TRBV9	TRBJ2-3
ASIRTLRYEQY	.	TRBV2	TRBJ2-7
ASSPTSGRNTGELF	TRBD2	TRBV11-2	TRBJ2-2
ASRPGPGDSEQY	.	TRBV28	TRBJ2-7
ASSPGGRFEQY	TRBD1	TRBV18	TRBJ2-7
ASSSQGLAGADTQY	TRBD2	TRBV7-2	TRBJ2-3
AWSVRAGGFADTQY	TRBD1	TRBV30	TRBJ2-3
ASSLTGTGAGSGELF	TRBD1	TRBV7-9	TRBJ2-2
ASSIVHNSNQPQH	.	TRBV19	TRBJ1-5
ASSLEANTIY	.	TRBV11-2	TRBJ1-3
ASSLGVAGGPLNEQF	TRBD2	TRBV5-1	TRBJ2-1
ASSDQTGGTEAF	TRBD1	TRBV5-1	TRBJ1-1
ASSSGRNGYT	.	TRBV7-8	TRBJ1-2
ASSSGLAGYFNTGELF	TRBD2	TRBV5-1	TRBJ2-2
ASRGWTGTLIVGPGELF	.	TRBV19	TRBJ2-2
ASSQEQGGGRNTQY	.	TRBV4-1	TRBJ2-3
ASRPGEGDGYT	.	TRBV6-1	TRBJ1-2
ASSLGASSYEQY	.	TRBV7-9	TRBJ2-7
ASSLTATSGASNEQF	TRBD2	TRBV11-3	TRBJ2-1
ASILRGQSPQH	.	TRBV28	TRBJ1-5
ASSLATGVLGQPQH	.	TRBV5-8	TRBJ1-5
ASSRAPRTSGFNEQF	TRBD2	TRBV13	TRBJ2-1
ASRPGGVGWGTEAF	TRBD1	TRBV19	TRBJ1-1
ASSLEGRRFTDTQY	.	TRBV5-6	TRBJ2-3
ASSAAGPPGGGYT	.	TRBV18	TRBJ1-2
ASSLAADTEQY	.	TRBV5-1	TRBJ2-5
ASSVAGQSNTGELF	.	TRBV9	TRBJ2-2
ASSVVGDTEAF	.	TRBV9	TRBJ1-1
ASSLADPSSVRNYGYT	.	TRBV5-1	TRBJ1-2
ATQGQMNTGELF	.	TRBV2	TRBJ2-2
ASRNPGDTEAF	.	TRBV6-5	TRBJ1-1
ASSSQTGFYGYT	TRBD1	TRBV28	TRBJ1-2
ASSLQDGENTEAF	.	TRBV19	TRBJ1-1
ASSQDLGTSVYNEQF	TRBD2	TRBV4-2	TRBJ2-1
ASSYTQVLYNSPLH	.	TRBV6-5	TRBJ1-6
ASTDLRAQH	.	TRBV19	TRBJ1-5
ASNPGGSGINEQF	TRBD2	TRBV5-4	TRBJ2-1
ASRLGSDNEQF	.	TRBV28	TRBJ2-1
ASSLTSHSPEAF	.	TRBV7-3	TRBJ1-1
ASSLGLAGADTQY	TRBD2	TRBV7-3	TRBJ2-3
ASSKGEVYTGELF	.	TRBV19	TRBJ2-2
ASSQETAYEQY	.	TRBV4-2	TRBJ2-7
SVQRTGGIEQY	.	TRBV29-1	.
ASSVAGYFPDTQY	.	TRBV9	TRBJ2-3